This TCR beta chain came from a study of blood T cell repertoires in COVID-19. This clone occurred once. Recruitment covered roughly 22 US areas and drew participants whose ages spanned roughly 18 to 100 years. Participants reported their clinical history, and cohort assignment relied on those reports. Measured with immunoSEQ multiplex PCR; TCRdb has only the in-frame clones, and not every one. The table has fewer than 350,000 clones, approximately 89% seen once. The germline CDR1 and CDR2 sequences are LNHDA and SQIVND (reference sequence). V lost 1 base to trimming and J lost 0 bases, with 7 bases between them. This CDR3 contains 15 residues.

The TCR was taken from a man in his forties who had been exposed to COVID-19. The sample consisted of PBMCs or T cells enriched from blood (not recorded which). V usage is TRBV19 and J usage is TRBJ1-3; D is ambiguous. CDR3 nucleotide sequence: TGTGCCAGTAGTATAGCAGGCAACTCTGGAAACACCATATATTTT. Its protein is CASSIAGNSGNTIYF.